The source of this T cell receptor beta chain is a study of shared clonotypes between healthy human individuals. On the study more broadly: A few men and two women, aged 18 to 49, were donors.

The study drew all its donors from Caucasian adults living in Nashville, Tennessee. Note on this clone: Antigen specificity is unknown.

Study findings and constraints: Specimens sampled were limited to blood, with tissue repertoires likely differing.

For sorted subsets, 150 to 200 ng DNA per replicate equaled 33,000 or so T cell genomes. TCRdb's table, derived via immunoSEQ multiplex PCR, lists solely in-frame clones and lacks some. The table lists 2 million to 2.5 million clones, under 95% of them singletons. Germline trimming cut 4 bases from V and 6 bases from J; bases unmatched to any gene: 14. CDR1 and CDR2 from the germline V gene are SGHNT and YYREEE (reference sequence). CDR3 size: 18 residues. This clonotype originated in a man aged 18 to 30 in good health. Some clones in this sample may be carry-over from other donors' samples. Sequenced sample: naive CD4+ T cells from PBMCs. The subset: CD45RA+ positively selected. V gene TRBV5-4 combines with J gene TRBJ2-2, with 11 positions matching TRBD2. CDR3 region: CASSLLARGSGRAGELFF. The CDR3 bases are TGTGCCAGCAGCCTACTAGCTCGGGGTAGCGGGAGGGCCGGGGAGCTGTTTTTT.